This TCR beta chain was documented in a study of T cells in Graves' hyperthyroidism and ophthalmopathy. Points from the study as a whole: Most thyroid clonotypes expanded above 0.001 appeared in blood too. The model identified upcoming ophthalmopathy a median approximately 6.4 months ahead of onset.

TCR beta CDR3 regions were amplified from RNA transcripts. Using the HTBI primer set, a first-round RT-PCR was run on the TCR CDR3. TCRdb independently ran MiXCR on the multiplex PCR reads; one entry per CDR3 protein. This sample yields fewer than 550,000 distinct CDR3 sequences, of which around 16% are seen a single time; roughly 7.4% belongs to the top ten. CDR1 and CDR2 (germline): LNHDA, SQIVND (reference sequence). Trimming removed 10 bases from V and 2 bases from J; junction bases left unmatched: 7. This CDR3 spans 13 amino acids. On this clonotype: Its matching antigen is unknown.

The sample comprised blood. This sequence originates from a woman aged 18-30 years with Graves' hyperthyroidism. The chain carries TRBV19 and TRBJ1-1, with TRBD1 identical over 7 bases. CDR3 region: CATRTGPNTEAFF. CDR3 in DNA: TGTGCCACAAGGACAGGTCCCAACACTGAAGCTTTCTTT.